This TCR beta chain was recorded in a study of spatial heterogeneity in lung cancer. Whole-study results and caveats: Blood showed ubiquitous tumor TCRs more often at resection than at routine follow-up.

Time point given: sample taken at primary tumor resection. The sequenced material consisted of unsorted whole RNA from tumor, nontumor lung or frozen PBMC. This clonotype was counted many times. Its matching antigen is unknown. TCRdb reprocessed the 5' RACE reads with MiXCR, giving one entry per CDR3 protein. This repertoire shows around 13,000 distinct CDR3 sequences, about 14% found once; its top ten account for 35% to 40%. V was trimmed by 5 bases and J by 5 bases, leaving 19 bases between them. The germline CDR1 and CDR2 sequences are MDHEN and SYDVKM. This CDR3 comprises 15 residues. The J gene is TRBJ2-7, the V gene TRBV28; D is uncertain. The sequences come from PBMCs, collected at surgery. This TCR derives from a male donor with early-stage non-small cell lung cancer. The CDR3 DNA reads TGTGCCAGCAGTCCAGTCAGATACCTCGGCCACGAGCAGTACTTC. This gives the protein CASSPVRYLGHEQYF.